This TCR beta chain was sequenced for a study of T-cell reconstitution after alpha-beta-depleted transplantation in children. On this clonotype itself: Antigen specificity is unknown.

Unique molecular identifiers were incorporated when the TCRbeta library was constructed. TCRdb reprocessed the PCR reads with MiXCR, giving one entry per CDR3 protein. The profile shows 440,000 or so distinct CDR3 sequences, 43% of them singletons. General study findings and limits: Newly made T cells mostly supplied T-cell counts and diversity one year after transplant. The high TCRbeta diversity at day 60 in some patients came from surviving recipient T cells and thymic progenitors. About two months after transplant, alpha-beta T cells reportedly came from several hundred expanded graft clones.

The sequence was collected from a girl aged 2-15 years with aplastic anemia, due to receive a stem cell transplant. This sample comprised PBMCs, obtained before TCRalphabeta/CD19-depleted stem cell transplant.

The DNA of the CDR3 is TGCGCCAGCAGCTTGGCCTCACAGGGTCTCCGAGAGACCCAGTACTTC. Protein product: CASSLASQGLRETQYF. The chain employs TRBV5-1 and TRBJ2-5; a weak D match, TRBD1 (6 bases). CDR1 is SGHRS, CDR2 YFSETQ, per germline. The CDR3 runs to 16 residues. V was trimmed by 0 bases and J by 4 bases, leaving 16 bases between them. Combining the CDR3 with reference TRBV5-1 and TRBJ2-5 gives the whole variable domain KAGVTQTPRYLIKTRGQQVTLSCSPISGHRSVSWYQQTPGQGLQFLFEYFSETQRNKGNFPGRFSGRQFSNSRSEMNVSTLELGDSALYLCASSLASQGLRETQYFGPGTRLLVL.